There are a few counts of the clone carrying this T cell receptor beta chain. In the original workflow: Reference gene primer amplification in the assay estimated nucleated cell counts. Assay used: immunoSEQ multiplex PCR; TCRdb lists only in-frame clones, some missing. V, J and clone size derive from that table, while D and trimming were established from the DNA sequence. Here the sample spans some 45,000 clones, 70% to 85% being singletons. This specimen belongs to a study of blood T cell repertoires in COVID-19. Trimming shortened V by 3 bases and J by 8 bases, and 13 bases separated the two germline ends. CDR1 is MDHEN and CDR2 is SYDVKM in the germline V gene. The CDR3 has 13 residues.

The sample taken for sequencing was peripheral blood. The clonotype originates from a woman older than 75 with acute or convalescent COVID-19. The chain couples TRBV28 to TRBJ1-2; D is unclear. The chain's CDR3 is CASSFPLNGGYTF. The CDR3 region has the DNA TGTGCCAGCAGTTTCCCGCTAAACGGGGGCTACACCTTC.